A single sample gave rise to the 23 T cell receptor beta chains below, sequenced in a study of shared clonotypes between healthy human individuals. Only in-frame clones appear in the TCRdb table, and some are missing; sequencing was by immunoSEQ multiplex PCR. The sample lists just over 2,000,000 clones; 85% to 95% were seen once. CD8 cells regarded as naive lacked CD45RO, were positively chosen for CCR7, and omitted terminally differentiated effector memory CD45RA+ cells. The specimen sequenced was naive CD8+ T cells sorted from blood. The receptors stem from a man younger than 35 in good health.

The V call is TRBV28, the J call TRBJ2-1; tentatively, D is TRBD2 (6 bases). Between the trimmed V and J ends, which lost 5 bases and 6 bases, there was a span of 20 bases. The CDR3 has 16 amino acids. Germline CDR1 is MDHEN and CDR2 is SYDVKM. The CDR3 sequence: CASSPRGAGIFNEQFF. CDR3 DNA sequence: TGTGCCAGCAGTCCCCGAGGGGCGGGGATATTCAATGAGCAGTTCTTC. The variable domain in full, with the rest retrieved from reference TRBV28 and TRBJ2-1, is DVKVTQSSRYLVKRTGEKVFLECVQDMDHENMFWYRQDPGLGLRLIYFSYDVKMKEKGDIPEGYSVSREKKERFSLILESASTNQTSMYLCASSPRGAGIFNEQFFGPGTRLTVL.

The J gene is TRBJ2-3, the V gene TRBV5-1; the match to TRBD1 covers 7 bases. CDR1 and CDR2 (germline): SGHRS, YFSETQ. This CDR3 spans 15 amino acids. J was trimmed by 4 bases and V by 1 base; bases with no gene match: 6. The CDR3 reads CASSLTGDVPDTQYF. CDR3 DNA: TGCGCCAGCAGCTTGACAGGGGACGTCCCAGATACGCAGTATTTT.

This chain links TRBV4-2 with TRBJ2-3; D gene ambiguous. Germline V gene data show CDR1 as LGHNA and CDR2 as YNFKEQ. The CDR3 consists of 17 residues. The V end was cut by 7 bases, the J end by 2 bases, with 22 bases between. CDR3 in DNA: TGTGCCAGCACCTCCCGGATGGGTTTAGAGGACACAGATACGCAGTATTTT. It is translated as CASTSRMGLEDTDTQYF.

CDR3 bases: TGTGCCAGCAGTTTTTCGGCAGGGGAGGCCTACGAGCAGTACTTC. This gives the protein CASSFSAGEAYEQYF. The genes are TRBV27 and TRBJ2-7, with D perhaps given as TRBD1 or TRBD2 (6 bases each). The germline V gene encodes CDR1 MNHEY and CDR2 SMNVEV (reference sequence). Trimming removed 3 bases at V and 2 bases at J, with 14 bases between. This CDR3 comprises 15 residues.

V usage is TRBV27 and J usage is TRBJ1-3; maybe TRBD1 (5 bases). The ends were cut back, 5 bases at V and 9 bases at J, with 11 bases in the middle. This CDR3 spans 12 amino acids. The germline V gene has CDR1 MNHEY and CDR2 SMNVEV (reference sequence). CDR3 amino acids: CASSPPGPTIYF. The CDR3 DNA is TGTGCCAGCAGTCCCCCGGGACCCACCATATATTTT.

The J gene is TRBJ2-7, the V gene TRBV2, with 9 bases aligning to TRBD1. J gave up 4 bases and V 6 bases, and 7 bases lay outside the gene matches. The germline gives CDR1 SNHLY, CDR2 FYNNEI. CDR3 length: 14 amino acids. The CDR3 DNA follows: TGTGCCAGCAGCTCGGGACAGGGCCCTTACGAGCAGTACTTC. Amino acid sequence: CASSSGQGPYEQYF.

V usage is TRBV9 and J usage is TRBJ1-1, with D hard to call. CDR3 length equals 13 residues. V lost 0 bases and J 3 bases, leaving 6 bases between the germline ends. Looked up from germline, CDR1 is SGDLS and CDR2 is YYNGEE. CDR3 sequence (DNA): TGTGCCAGCAGCGTAGACGGGCACACTGAAGCTTTCTTT. Translated: CASSVDGHTEAFF.

This clone showed up just once. The rearrangement joins TRBV7-9 to TRBJ2-7; 9 bases are a match to TRBD2. The V segment lost 4 bases and the J segment 7 bases; nucleotides outside the gene matches: 20. Germline V lookup: CDR1 SEHNR, CDR2 FQNEAQ (reference sequence). This CDR3 is 18 amino acids long. CDR3 loop: CASSSALPSAGGPGEQYF. CDR3 sequence (DNA): TGTGCCAGCAGCTCCGCACTCCCTTCGGCGGGAGGGCCTGGGGAGCAGTACTTC.

The chain links TRBV4-1 to TRBJ1-1; possibly TRBD1 for D (6 bases). Trimming shortened V by 1 base and J by 3 bases, and 12 bases separated the two germline ends. Germline-derived CDR1 and CDR2 are MGHRA and YSYEKL. The CDR3 covers 15 residues. The CDR3 loop is CASSQAPGVDTEAFF. In DNA form, the CDR3 reads TGCGCCAGCAGCCAAGCGCCAGGGGTAGACACTGAAGCTTTCTTT.

The V call is TRBV28, the J call TRBJ2-5, with D perhaps given as TRBD1 or TRBD2 (5 bases each). V was cut by 6 bases and J by 0 bases, with 14 bases left in between. Germline CDR1 reads MDHEN; CDR2 reads SYDVKM. The CDR3 spans 15 residues. CDR3 amino acids: CASRQTGTDQETQYF. CDR3 DNA: TGTGCCAGCAGACAAACCGGGACGGACCAAGAGACCCAGTACTTC.

The V call is TRBV6-1, the J call TRBJ2-5, with 8 bases that match TRBD2. Unmatched junction bases numbered 6, after V lost 1 base and J lost 2 bases. The CDR3 extends over 16 amino acids. Germline V CDR1 and CDR2: MNHNS, SASEGT. CDR3 in DNA: TGTGCCAGCAGTGAAGGAACGGGAGGGTGGCAAGAGACCCAGTACTTC. Amino acids: CASSEGTGGWQETQYF.

The V gene is TRBV7-9, the J gene TRBJ1-4; D call uncertain. The germline gives CDR1 SEHNR, CDR2 FQNEAQ (reference sequence). V lost 2 bases and J lost 0, with 13 bases in between. CDR3 length: 17 residues. As DNA, the CDR3 is TGTGCCAGCAGCTTAATTGGGCAGGCTCCAACTAATGAAAAACTGTTTTTT. It yields the protein CASSLIGQAPTNEKLFF.

Note on this clone: Within the sample, other DNA sequences also encode this same CDR3. The chain joins TRBV28 to TRBJ1-1, with TRBD1 identical over 8 bases. CDR3 length equals 14 residues. Germline CDR1 is MDHEN and CDR2 is SYDVKM. Trimming took 6 bases from V and 2 from J; bases not matched to a gene: 5. CDR3 loop: CASSYRGVNTEAFF. The CDR3 nucleotides are TGTGCCAGCAGCTACAGGGGGGTAAACACTGAAGCTTTCTTT.

The V call is TRBV21-1, the J call TRBJ2-5; the DNA was not compared with TRBD2, the D call given in the table. TRBV21-1 is reported as a pseudogene. The CDR3 has 20 amino acids. The CDR3 region is CASSKARPPSGRAGQETQYF. For the CDR3, the DNA is TGTGCCAGCAGCAAAGCGCGGCCGCCTAGCGGGAGGGCGGGGCAAGAGACCCAGTACTTC.

This chain joins TRBV15 and TRBJ2-2; D is possibly TRBD2 (5 bases). This CDR3 region has 14 residues. CDR1 LNHNV and CDR2 YYDKDF come from the germline V gene (reference sequence). V dropped 7 bases and J dropped 3 bases, with 12 bases sitting between them. The DNA for the CDR3 is TGTGCCACCACACCGAAGGAGGACACCGGGGAGCTGTTTTTT. This codes for CATTPKEDTGELFF.

This clone was seen once. This sequence joins TRBV7-2 and TRBJ1-2, with D perhaps TRBD1 (6 bases). V lost 8 bases and J lost 4, with 17 bases in between. The CDR3 totals 14 residues. Germline CDR1 is SGHTA and CDR2 is FQGNSA. CDR3 coding DNA: TGTGCCAGCTACCCCCTGACAGGTCTCTATGGCTACACCTTC. This sequence encodes CASYPLTGLYGYTF.

This rearrangement joins TRBV15 to TRBJ2-7; a possible D gene is TRBD2 (6 bases). Germline lookup yields CDR1 LNHNV and CDR2 YYDKDF (reference sequence). V lost 5 bases, J lost 0 bases, and 14 bases lay in between. The CDR3 spans 15 residues. CDR3: CATSPEGTTSYEQYF. DNA for the CDR3: TGTGCCACCAGCCCGGAGGGGACGACCTCCTACGAGCAGTACTTC. The variable domain in full, with the rest retrieved from reference TRBV15 and TRBJ2-7, is DAMVIQNPRYQVTQFGKPVTLSCSQTLNHNVMYWYQQKSSQAPKLLFHYYDKDFNNEADTPDNFQSRRPNTSFCFLDIRSPGLGDTAMYLCATSPEGTTSYEQYFGPGTRLTVT.

This clone has only one observation. The rearrangement joins TRBV6-6 to TRBJ2-7; possibly TRBD1 or TRBD2 for D (5 bases each). The germline V gene has CDR1 MNHNY and CDR2 SVGAGI (reference sequence). The CDR3 runs to 12 residues. V was trimmed by 2 bases and J by 6 bases, leaving 8 bases between them. The CDR3 DNA reads TGTGCCAGCAGTTACGAGAGGGGCGAGCAGTACTTC. It specifies CASSYERGEQYF.

The chain combines TRBV5-1 with TRBJ1-4; 9 bases fit TRBD1. V lost 2 bases, J lost 5 bases, and 1 base stayed unmatched. This CDR3 is 14 amino acids long. Germline V lookup: CDR1 SGHRS, CDR2 YFSETQ. CDR3 amino acids: CASSFGTGNEKLFF. DNA for the CDR3: TGCGCCAGCAGCTTTGGGACAGGGAATGAAAAACTGTTTTTT.

This chain links TRBV2 with TRBJ2-1, with 7 bases aligning to TRBD2. J gave up 2 bases and V 11 bases, and 9 bases lay outside the gene matches. This CDR3 contains 14 residues. The germline CDR1 and CDR2 sequences are SNHLY and FYNNEI. DNA for the CDR3: TGTGCCGTTCCGACTAGCTTGGCCTACAATGAGCAGTTCTTC. Its translation is CAVPTSLAYNEQFF.

Remarks on this clone: Other nucleotide sequences in the sample specify the same CDR3. V and J are TRBV27 and TRBJ2-7; TRBD2 agrees at 8 bases. This CDR3 has 14 amino acids. The germline CDR1 and CDR2 sequences are MNHEY and SMNVEV (reference sequence). Trimming at V came to 7 bases and at J to 4 bases, leaving 9 bases not matched to a gene. The CDR3 nucleotides are TGTGCCAGCAAGGGAATAGCGGGGATGTACGAGCAGTACTTC. Its protein is CASKGIAGMYEQYF.

This chain joins TRBV5-6 and TRBJ1-5, with 7 bases identical to TRBD1. This CDR3 contains 15 residues. Looked up from germline, CDR1 is SGHDT and CDR2 is YYEEEE. After removal of 0 bases from V and 3 bases from J, the junction contained 3 bases not matched to a gene. CDR3 DNA sequence: TGTGCCAGCAGCTTGGGGACAGGACCCAATCAGCCCCAGCATTTT. Translated: CASSLGTGPNQPQHF.

V gene TRBV18 combines with J gene TRBJ2-7, with a possible D match to TRBD1 (6 bases). The CDR3 is made up of 12 amino acids. V was shortened by 5 bases and J by 5 bases, with 10 bases between the two germline ends. Germline V gene data show CDR1 as KGHSH and CDR2 as LQKENI. CDR3 amino acids: CASSEGDDEQYF. CDR3 bases: TGTGCCAGCTCAGAGGGGGACGACGAGCAGTACTTC.